This T cell receptor (beta chain) derives from a study of cytomegalovirus exposure and HLA in healthy donors. General observations from the study: A few chains tied to CMV proved CMV antigen-specific in vitro.

Libraries were prepared by immunoSEQ multiplex PCR; TCRdb keeps only in-frame clonotypes and omits some of them. Of about 220,000 clones in the sample, about 91% are singletons; the top ten hold 2.9%. In germline, CDR1 is SGDLS, CDR2 YYNGEE. V gave up 0 bases and J gave up 3 bases, with 11 bases separating them. CDR3 length equals 15 residues. The table lists this clone with a count of one. Antigen specificity is unknown. The sequencing input was PBMCs. This TCR was sampled from a woman under 30 in good health and CMV-seronegative. V and J are TRBV9 and TRBJ2-3; D is possibly TRBD2 (5 bases). For the CDR3, the DNA is TGTGCCAGCAGCGTAGCGGGATCTTGGACAGATACGCAGTATTTT. Translated: CASSVAGSWTDTQYF.